Listed below are T cell receptor beta chains from one sample, sequenced in a study of blood T cell repertoires in COVID-19. The table came from immunoSEQ multiplex PCR; TCRdb's copy has only in-frame clones and leaves some out. The sample has tens of thousands of clones, more than 75% seen once. The sequenced material came from peripheral blood. These receptor sequences come from a woman aged 70-85 years with acute or convalescent COVID-19. CDR3s include the opening cysteine and the closing phenylalanine or tryptophan. The D gene is left open where the match is weak. Size is omitted from some rows. Given values are once, few, many or a class for expanded clones.

clone size: .; J gene: TRBJ2-5; D gene: TRBD2; V gene: TRBV11-2; CDR3 DNA: TGTGCCAGCAGCTTTTTGGCGGGGGGAAAACAAGAGACCCAGTACTTC; CDR3 protein: CASSFLAGGKQETQYF
clone size: .; J gene: TRBJ1-2; D gene: .; V gene: TRBV30; CDR3 DNA: TGTGCCTGGAGTGTAAGGACATCCGACTATGGCTACACCTTC; CDR3 protein: CAWSVRTSDYGYTF
clone size: .; J gene: TRBJ2-1; D gene: TRBD2; V gene: TRBV11-2; CDR3 DNA: TGTGCCAGCAGCCTGGTACTAGCGGGAGGCTACAATGAGCAGTTCTTC; CDR3 protein: CASSLVLAGGYNEQFF
clone size: .; J gene: TRBJ2-3; D gene: .; V gene: TRBV21-1; CDR3 DNA: TGTGCCAGCAGCAAATCTCGAAACGGGGACATCACAGATACGCAGTATTTT; CDR3 protein: CASSKSRNGDITDTQYF
clone size: once; J gene: TRBJ1-2; D gene: .; V gene: TRBV19; CDR3 DNA: TGTGCCAGTAGTATAGATAGGCGAGGGCATGGCTACACCTTC; CDR3 protein: CASSIDRRGHGYTF
clone size: .; J gene: TRBJ2-3; D gene: TRBD2; V gene: TRBV3-1/TRBV3-2; CDR3 DNA: TGTGCCAGCAGCCAGACTCGACTAGCAGGAGCAGATACGCAGTATTTT; CDR3 protein: CASSQTRLAGADTQYF
clone size: .; J gene: TRBJ2-5; D gene: .; V gene: TRBV7-8; CDR3 DNA: TGTGCCAGCAGCTTAGCGCCGAGGGAGACCCAGTACTTC; CDR3 protein: CASSLAPRETQYF
clone size: .; J gene: TRBJ1-1; D gene: .; V gene: TRBV24-1; CDR3 DNA: TGTGCCACCAGTGATCCTACAGGTGGCCCTGAAGCTTTCTTT; CDR3 protein: CATSDPTGGPEAFF
clone size: .; J gene: TRBJ1-4; D gene: .; V gene: TRBV3-1/TRBV3-2; CDR3 DNA: TGTGCCAGCAGCCAACTCTCCGGGGGTCGGGGTGAAAAACTGTTTTTT; CDR3 protein: CASSQLSGGRGEKLFF
clone size: .; J gene: TRBJ2-4; D gene: TRBD1; V gene: TRBV9; CDR3 DNA: TGTGCCAGCAGCGTAAGTTTGGAAGGGGGCGAGGACATTCAGTACTTC; CDR3 protein: CASSVSLEGGEDIQYF
clone size: .; J gene: TRBJ2-1; D gene: .; V gene: TRBV29-1; CDR3 DNA: TGCAGCGTTGAGCGGAGTGGGTCCTACAATGAGCAGTTCTTC; CDR3 protein: CSVERSGSYNEQFF
clone size: .; J gene: TRBJ2-3; D gene: .; V gene: TRBV29-1; CDR3 DNA: TGCAGCACCAAGAGGGGGGGGGCAGATACGCAGTATTTT; CDR3 protein: CSTKRGGADTQYF
clone size: .; J gene: TRBJ1-5; D gene: .; V gene: TRBV5-1; CDR3 DNA: TGCGCCAGCAGCTTGGCAGGGGAAGGATATCAGCCCCAGCATTTT; CDR3 protein: CASSLAGEGYQPQHF
clone size: .; J gene: TRBJ2-3; D gene: TRBD1; V gene: TRBV5-1; CDR3 DNA: TGCGCCAGCAGCTTGTACGGGACAGGTTCCCACACAGATACGCAGTATTTT; CDR3 protein: CASSLYGTGSHTDTQYF
clone size: .; J gene: TRBJ1-1; D gene: .; V gene: TRBV4-1; CDR3 DNA: TGCGCCAGCAGCCAATCTCCGAGGGCCTCGAGGACTGAAGCTTTCTTT; CDR3 protein: CASSQSPRASRTEAFF
clone size: .; J gene: TRBJ2-6; D gene: .; V gene: TRBV24-1; CDR3 DNA: TGTGCCACCAGTGATGGTTCGGGGATCTCTGGGGCCAACGTCCTGACTTTC; CDR3 protein: CATSDGSGISGANVLTF
clone size: .; J gene: TRBJ2-1; D gene: TRBD1; V gene: TRBV7-2; CDR3 DNA: TGTGCCAGCAGCCCACGGACAGGCTCCTACAATGAGCAGTTCTTC; CDR3 protein: CASSPRTGSYNEQFF
clone size: .; J gene: TRBJ1-5; D gene: .; V gene: TRBV23-1; CDR3 DNA: TGCGCCAGCAGCCCGACCCCCTCTAGACTGAATAGCAATCAGCCCCAGCATTTT; CDR3 protein: CASSPTPSRLNSNQPQHF
clone size: .; J gene: TRBJ1-1; D gene: .; V gene: TRBV11-3; CDR3 DNA: TGTGCCAGCAGCTCTACGGGGACTGAAGCTTTCTTT; CDR3 protein: CASSSTGTEAFF
clone size: few; J gene: TRBJ2-1; D gene: .; V gene: TRBV5-1; CDR3 DNA: TGCGCCAGCAGACCTGACATCAGCTCCTACAATGAGCAGTTCTTC; CDR3 protein: CASRPDISSYNEQFF
clone size: .; J gene: TRBJ1-1; D gene: .; V gene: TRBV3-1/TRBV3-2; CDR3 DNA: TGTGCCAGCAGCACAGTTACTGAAGCTTTCTTT; CDR3 protein: CASSTVTEAFF
clone size: few; J gene: TRBJ1-6; D gene: .; V gene: TRBV16; CDR3 DNA: TGTGCCAGCAGCCAAATAATCCAGGCTAATAATTCACCCCTCCACTTT; CDR3 protein: CASSQIIQANNSPLHF
clone size: .; J gene: TRBJ1-4; D gene: .; V gene: TRBV15; CDR3 DNA: TGTGCCACCAGCAGAGATAGCGCAGGCGAAAAACTGTTTTTT; CDR3 protein: CATSRDSAGEKLFF
clone size: .; J gene: TRBJ2-1; D gene: .; V gene: TRBV3-1/TRBV3-2; CDR3 DNA: TGTGCCAGCAGCCAAGATGTGGGGCGTGGACGGAACTACAATGAGCAGTTCTTC; CDR3 protein: CASSQDVGRGRNYNEQFF
clone size: .; J gene: TRBJ2-2; D gene: .; V gene: TRBV5-6; CDR3 DNA: TGTGCCAGCAGCCCGGGCACCGGGGAGCTGTTTTTT; CDR3 protein: CASSPGTGELFF
clone size: .; J gene: TRBJ2-5; D gene: .; V gene: TRBV7-2; CDR3 DNA: TGTGCCAGCAGCGTCAGTTCCGCGGGCACCTCTGCCCAGTACTTC; CDR3 protein: CASSVSSAGTSAQYF
clone size: .; J gene: TRBJ2-2; D gene: TRBD1; V gene: TRBV27; CDR3 DNA: TGTGCCAGCCGGGACAGGAACACCGGGGAGCTGTTTTTT; CDR3 protein: CASRDRNTGELFF
clone size: .; J gene: TRBJ2-3; D gene: TRBD1; V gene: TRBV6-5; CDR3 DNA: TGTGCCAGCAGTCCATCGGACAGGGAGTCTGGTACGCAGTATTTT; CDR3 protein: CASSPSDRESGTQYF
clone size: .; J gene: TRBJ1-5; D gene: .; V gene: TRBV6-5; CDR3 DNA: TGTGCCAGCAGTTATACACAGGATAGCAATCAGCCCCAGCATTTT; CDR3 protein: CASSYTQDSNQPQHF
clone size: .; J gene: TRBJ2-3; D gene: .; V gene: TRBV30; CDR3 DNA: TGTGCCTGGAGTGTAGATAGCGGTGATACGCAGTATTTT; CDR3 protein: CAWSVDSGDTQYF
clone size: .; J gene: TRBJ2-2; D gene: TRBD2; V gene: TRBV7-6; CDR3 DNA: TGTGCCAGCAGCTTATACGGCGGGGGGAGAGGCACCGGGGAGCTGTTTTTT; CDR3 protein: CASSLYGGGRGTGELFF
clone size: .; J gene: TRBJ1-4; D gene: .; V gene: TRBV11-2; CDR3 DNA: TGTGCCAGCAGCTTACGGGGGACCCTAATGGAGGAAAAACTGTTTTTT; CDR3 protein: CASSLRGTLMEEKLFF
clone size: .; J gene: TRBJ2-5; D gene: TRBD2; V gene: TRBV18; CDR3 DNA: TGTGCCAGCTCGGGACTAGCGGGGGCCCGGAAAGAGACCCAGTACTTC; CDR3 protein: CASSGLAGARKETQYF
clone size: .; J gene: TRBJ1-1; D gene: .; V gene: TRBV2; CDR3 DNA: TGTGCCAGCATCATGCAGGGGATAAGCCGTGAAGCTTTCTTT; CDR3 protein: CASIMQGISREAFF
clone size: .; J gene: TRBJ1-1; D gene: TRBD1; V gene: TRBV5-1; CDR3 DNA: TGCGCCAGCAGCCACGGGGGCCAGGGGGCTGAAGCTTTCTTT; CDR3 protein: CASSHGGQGAEAFF
clone size: .; J gene: TRBJ1-1; D gene: TRBD1; V gene: TRBV10-3; CDR3 DNA: TGTGCCATCAGTGAAACAGGGGGCGCGGACACTGAAGCTTTCTTT; CDR3 protein: CAISETGGADTEAFF
clone size: .; J gene: TRBJ2-5; D gene: .; V gene: TRBV19; CDR3 DNA: TGTGCCAGTAGTATTCGGGGAGAGCGGCAAGAGACCCAGTACTTC; CDR3 protein: CASSIRGERQETQYF
clone size: .; J gene: TRBJ1-5; D gene: .; V gene: TRBV19; CDR3 DNA: TGTGCCAGTAGTATACTCAGGGATAGCAATCAGCCCCAGCATTTT; CDR3 protein: CASSILRDSNQPQHF
clone size: .; J gene: TRBJ2-2; D gene: TRBD1; V gene: TRBV19; CDR3 DNA: TGTGCCACCGAGGGACAGGCGAACACCGGGGAGCTGTTTTTT; CDR3 protein: CATEGQANTGELFF
clone size: once; J gene: TRBJ2-5; D gene: TRBD2; V gene: TRBV7-9; CDR3 DNA: TGTGCCAGCAGCCCAAAAGAGGGGACTAGCGTGACCCAGTACTTC; CDR3 protein: CASSPKEGTSVTQYF
clone size: .; J gene: TRBJ2-1; D gene: TRBD2; V gene: TRBV27; CDR3 DNA: TGTGCCAGCAGCGCGAGCGGGAGCTCCTACAATGAGCAGTTCTTC; CDR3 protein: CASSASGSSYNEQFF
clone size: .; J gene: TRBJ1-1; D gene: .; V gene: TRBV11-2; CDR3 DNA: TGTGCCAGCAGCCCAGACAGCTACACTGAAGCTTTCTTT; CDR3 protein: CASSPDSYTEAFF
clone size: .; J gene: TRBJ2-1; D gene: .; V gene: TRBV2; CDR3 DNA: TGTGCCAGCAACCCGACAGGCGTGCTGGGGCAGTTCTTC; CDR3 protein: CASNPTGVLGQFF
clone size: many; J gene: TRBJ2-3; D gene: .; V gene: TRBV10-2; CDR3 DNA: TGCGCCAGCACCCCCGGACTACTCACAGATACGCAGTATTTT; CDR3 protein: CASTPGLLTDTQYF
clone size: few; J gene: TRBJ1-5; D gene: TRBD1; V gene: TRBV28; CDR3 DNA: TGTGCCAGCAGTAGCAGACAGGGGGCAAACAATCAGCCCCAGCATTTT; CDR3 protein: CASSSRQGANNQPQHF
clone size: .; J gene: TRBJ2-2; D gene: .; V gene: TRBV24-1; CDR3 DNA: TGTGCCACCAGTGATTTGGCAGTTACCGGGGAGCTGTTTTTT; CDR3 protein: CATSDLAVTGELFF
clone size: .; J gene: TRBJ1-1; D gene: .; V gene: TRBV2; CDR3 DNA: TGTGCCAGCAGTGATGGACAGCTTATGAACACTGAAGCTTTCTTT; CDR3 protein: CASSDGQLMNTEAFF
clone size: .; J gene: TRBJ2-2; D gene: .; V gene: TRBV11-3; CDR3 DNA: TGTGCCAGCAGCTTAGGGCAGGGTTGGACCGGGGAGCTGTTTTTT; CDR3 protein: CASSLGQGWTGELFF
clone size: .; J gene: TRBJ1-4; D gene: .; V gene: TRBV3-1/TRBV3-2; CDR3 DNA: TGTGCCAGCAGCCAAGATACGGCAGGGGATGAAAAACTGTTTTTT; CDR3 protein: CASSQDTAGDEKLFF